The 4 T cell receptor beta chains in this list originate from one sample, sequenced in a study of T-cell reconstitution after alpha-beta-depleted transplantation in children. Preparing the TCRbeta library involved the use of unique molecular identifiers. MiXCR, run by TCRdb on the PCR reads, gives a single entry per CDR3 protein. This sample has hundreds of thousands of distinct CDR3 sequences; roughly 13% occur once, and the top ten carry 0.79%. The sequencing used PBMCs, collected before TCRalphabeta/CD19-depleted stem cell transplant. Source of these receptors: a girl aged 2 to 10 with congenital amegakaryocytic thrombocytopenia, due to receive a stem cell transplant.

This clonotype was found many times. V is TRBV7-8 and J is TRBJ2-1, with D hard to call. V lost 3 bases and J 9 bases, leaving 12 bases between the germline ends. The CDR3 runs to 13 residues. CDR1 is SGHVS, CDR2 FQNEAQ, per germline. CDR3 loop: CASSFWVNAEQFF. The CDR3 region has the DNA TGTGCCAGCAGCTTTTGGGTTAACGCTGAGCAGTTCTTC.

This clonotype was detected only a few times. CDR3 in amino acids: CASSPLRQGTDTQYF. The CDR3 coding sequence is TGTGCCAGCAGCCCCTTGCGGCAGGGCACAGATACGCAGTATTTT. The chain is built from TRBV7-8 and TRBJ2-3, with D hard to call. V was trimmed by 5 bases and J by 1 base, leaving 13 bases between them. The length of the CDR3 is 15 residues. Per germline, CDR1 SGHVS and CDR2 FQNEAQ.

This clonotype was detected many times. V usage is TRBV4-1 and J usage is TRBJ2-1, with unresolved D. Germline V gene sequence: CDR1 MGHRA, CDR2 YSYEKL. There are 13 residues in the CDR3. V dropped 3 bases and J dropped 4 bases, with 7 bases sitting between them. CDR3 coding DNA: TGCGCCAGCAGCCATTCCACTTACAATGAGCAGTTCTTC. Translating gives CASSHSTYNEQFF.

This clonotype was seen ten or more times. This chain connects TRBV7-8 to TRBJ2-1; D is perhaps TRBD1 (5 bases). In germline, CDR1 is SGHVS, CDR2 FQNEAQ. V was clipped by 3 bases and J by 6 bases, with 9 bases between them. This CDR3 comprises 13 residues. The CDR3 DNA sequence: TGTGCCAGCAGCTTTTATGGGGCCAATGAGCAGTTCTTC. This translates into CASSFYGANEQFF.